A selection of T cell receptor beta chains follows, all from one sample in a study of T cell repertoires in cytomegalovirus infection. Which antigens these TCRs recognize remains unknown. TCRdb passed the reads through MiXCR, listing each CDR3 protein once. The table includes approximately 910,000 distinct CDR3 sequences, around a third detected once. The material was cultured CD8+ T cells from PBMCs, obtained from culture after CMV antigen stimulation. All receptors come from a human donor in good health (CMV status not recorded). Some clones in this sample may be carry-over from other donors' samples. Both conserved end residues are part of each CDR3. The D gene is left open where the match is weak. Part of the rows lack a size; the others show once, few, many or a class for expanded clones.

d_gene	v_gene	abundance	j_gene	CDR3aa	CDR3nt
TRBD2	TRBV4-1	.	TRBJ2-1	CASSHPGLAGGGRNEQFF	TGCGCCAGCAGCCATCCAGGGCTAGCGGGGGGGGGTCGGAATGAGCAGTTCTTC
.	TRBV12-3/TRBV12-4	.	TRBJ1-2	CANSLVFLVDGYTF	TGTGCCAACAGTTTGGTATTCTTGGTGGATGGCTACACCTTC
.	TRBV7-9	few	TRBJ1-2	CASSFGEGFPGYTF	TGTGCCAGCAGCTTCGGGGAGGGTTTTCCCGGCTACACCTTC
TRBD1	TRBV12-5	.	TRBJ1-4	CASGLAEAGQGRKTTNEKLFF	TGTGCTAGTGGTTTAGCCGAAGCGGGACAGGGGAGGAAGACGACTAATGAAAAACTGTTTTTT
.	TRBV6-4	.	TRBJ2-2	CASMAGIGTGELFF	TGTGCCAGCATGGCGGGGATTGGCACCGGGGAGCTGTTTTTT
TRBD2	TRBV7-9	.	TRBJ2-1	CASSPAFRDIRLAGGSPYNEQFF	TGTGCCAGCAGCCCAGCGTTCCGGGACATTCGCCTAGCGGGGGGCTCGCCCTACAATGAGCAGTTCTTC
TRBD1	TRBV5-6	.	TRBJ2-7	CASSLGTGFPYEQYF	TGTGCCAGCAGCTTAGGGACAGGGTTCCCCTACGAGCAGTACTTC
.	TRBV6-1	few	TRBJ2-1	CASSNGRMRGEQFF	TGTGCCAGCAGTAACGGCAGGATGCGAGGTGAGCAGTTCTTC
TRBD1	TRBV10-3	few	TRBJ2-7	CAIGTDQPYEQYF	TGTGCCATCGGGACAGACCAGCCCTACGAGCAGTACTTC
TRBD2	TRBV5-4	.	TRBJ2-7	CASSPSGGAVEQYF	TGTGCCAGCAGCCCCAGCGGGGGGGCAGTCGAGCAGTACTTC
.	TRBV7-9	many	TRBJ2-3	CASKAEGLWGDTQYF	TGTGCCAGCAAAGCGGAGGGACTCTGGGGGGATACGCAGTATTTT
TRBD2	TRBV10-2	.	TRBJ2-1	CASSRTRGWNEQFF	TGCGCCAGCAGTCGGACTAGGGGATGGAATGAGCAGTTCTTC
.	TRBV7-6	.	TRBJ2-7	CASSFSQGLVNEQYF	TGTGCCAGCAGCTTTTCTCAGGGGCTGGTCAACGAGCAGTACTTC
.	TRBV27	once	TRBJ1-6	CASSLFEADSPLHF	TGTGCCAGCAGTTTATTCGAAGCGGATTCACCCCTCCACTTT
TRBD2	TRBV5-6	.	TRBJ2-1	CASSLVPAGGRNEQFF	TGTGCCAGCAGCTTGGTTCCAGCGGGGGGGCGCAATGAGCAGTTCTTC
.	TRBV20-1	few	TRBJ2-2	CSASLPEGWNTGELFF	TGCAGTGCTAGCCTTCCCGAGGGATGGAACACCGGGGAGCTGTTTTTT
TRBD1	TRBV7-8	.	TRBJ1-2	CASSPRDRGHGYTF	TGTGCCAGCAGCCCCCGGGACAGGGGGCATGGCTACACCTTC
TRBD2	TRBV7-2	many	TRBJ2-1	CASSPLAGGPFF	TGTGCCAGCAGCCCCCTAGCGGGGGGCCCTTTCTTC
TRBD1	TRBV7-2	many	TRBJ1-2	CASSPTGAGEGYTF	TGTGCCAGCAGCCCGACAGGGGCCGGGGAAGGCTACACCTTC
.	TRBV28	few	TRBJ2-6	CASAPLSLSANVLTF	TGTGCCAGTGCACCACTCTCCCTGTCGGCCAACGTCCTGACTTTC
TRBD1	TRBV7-6	many	TRBJ2-3	CASSLAPGGSTDTQYF	TGTGCCAGCAGCTTAGCCCCAGGGGGTAGCACAGATACGCAGTATTTT
.	TRBV4-3	.	TRBJ1-5	CASSQDQGADQPQHF	TGCGCCAGCAGCCAAGATCAGGGAGCGGATCAGCCCCAGCATTTT
TRBD2	TRBV7-6	.	TRBJ2-5	CASSLTSSGGETQYF	TGTGCCAGCAGCTTAACATCTAGCGGGGGGGAGACCCAGTACTTC
.	TRBV24-1	once	TRBJ2-2	CTTSLDPGTVGELFF	TGTACCACCAGTCTCGATCCGGGGACGGTCGGGGAGCTGTTTTTT
.	TRBV28	.	TRBJ2-3	CASSLLSGTLTDTQYF	TGTGCCAGCAGTTTATTGAGCGGTACCCTCACAGATACGCAGTATTTT
.	TRBV7-3	many	TRBJ2-1	CASSFHLAPYNEQFF	TGTGCCAGCAGCTTCCATCTAGCACCGTACAATGAGCAGTTCTTC
.	TRBV19	few	TRBJ1-1	CASSMSGSEAFF	TGTGCCAGTAGTATGTCAGGGTCTGAAGCTTTCTTT
.	TRBV27	many	TRBJ2-7	CASRRGQAYEQYF	TGTGCCAGCAGGAGAGGGCAGGCCTACGAGCAGTACTTC
.	TRBV7-6	many	TRBJ1-5	CASSLAWGSNQPQHF	TGTGCCAGCAGCTTAGCGTGGGGCAGCAATCAGCCCCAGCATTTT
.	TRBV7-9	few	TRBJ2-3	CAGRDFGTDTQYF	TGTGCCGGCCGGGACTTCGGCACAGATACGCAGTATTTT
.	TRBV7-6	.	TRBJ2-1	CASSHPRGAREGRNEQFF	TGTGCCAGCAGCCACCCCCGGGGGGCACGTGAAGGTCGCAATGAGCAGTTCTTC
.	TRBV12-3/TRBV12-4	many	TRBJ2-7	CASSQGRYEQYF	TGTGCCAGCAGCCAGGGTCGATACGAGCAGTACTTC
.	TRBV5-1	once	TRBJ2-7	CASSLEAASSYEQYF	TGCGCCAGCAGCTTGGAGGCCGCAAGCTCCTACGAGCAGTACTTC
TRBD2	TRBV5-1	.	TRBJ2-1	CASSQLSGGPRDEQFF	TGCGCCAGCAGCCAACTCAGCGGGGGGCCTAGGGATGAGCAGTTCTTC
.	TRBV11-2	many	TRBJ1-2	CASSLGEDGYTF	TGTGCCAGCAGCTTAGGAGAGGATGGCTACACCTTC
.	TRBV12-3/TRBV12-4	.	TRBJ1-1	CASSFLGHIETEAFF	TGTGCCAGCAGTTTCTTAGGGCATATAGAGACTGAAGCTTTCTTT
.	TRBV9	few	TRBJ1-2	CASSPTGSNYGYTF	TGTGCCAGCAGCCCAACAGGGTCCAACTATGGCTACACCTTC
.	TRBV15	.	TRBJ2-1	CATSLQGHEQFF	TGTGCCACCAGCCTACAGGGCCATGAGCAGTTCTTC
.	TRBV4-3	.	TRBJ2-1	CASSQDIPFIEQFF	TGCGCCAGCAGCCAAGATATTCCCTTCATTGAGCAGTTCTTC
TRBD1	TRBV9	.	TRBJ1-3	CASSSGQGSSGNTIYF	TGTGCCAGCAGCTCGGGACAGGGGTCCTCTGGAAACACCATATATTTT
.	TRBV27	few	TRBJ1-5	CASSSRGGRSNQPQHF	TGTGCCAGCAGTTCGAGGGGAGGACGGAGCAATCAGCCCCAGCATTTT
TRBD2	TRBV20-1	few	TRBJ2-3	CSARGGRPFVSGTDTQYF	TGCAGTGCCCGGGGGGGCAGGCCCTTTGTTAGCGGCACAGATACGCAGTATTTT
.	TRBV6-2/TRBV6-3	.	TRBJ2-2	CASSYSVTDTGELFF	TGTGCCAGCAGTTACTCCGTGACAGACACCGGGGAGCTGTTTTTT
.	TRBV7-6	many	TRBJ2-5	CASSLTSWETQYF	TGTGCCAGCAGCTTAACCTCGTGGGAGACCCAGTACTTC
.	TRBV20-1	.	TRBJ1-5	CSAGFLYGNQPQHF	TGCAGTGCGGGGTTTTTATACGGCAATCAGCCCCAGCATTTT
.	TRBV12-5	few	TRBJ2-1	CASGGGGSYNEQFF	TGTGCTAGCGGAGGGGGGGGCTCCTACAATGAGCAGTTCTTC
TRBD2	TRBV6-1	few	TRBJ2-5	CASSEALIAGGRETQYF	TGTGCCAGCAGTGAAGCGCTGATAGCGGGGGGCAGAGAGACCCAGTACTTC
TRBD2	TRBV11-3	.	TRBJ2-2	CASSLTGGVPNTGELFF	TGTGCCAGCAGCTTAACGGGGGGGGTCCCGAACACCGGGGAGCTGTTTTTT
.	TRBV20-1	.	TRBJ1-2	CSARETPSGNGYTF	TGCAGTGCTAGAGAAACCCCGTCCGGGAATGGCTACACCTTC
.	TRBV5-6	.	TRBJ1-2	CASTPGKGDYTF	TGTGCCAGCACCCCAGGGAAAGGGGACTACACCTTC
.	TRBV20-1	.	TRBJ2-1	CSASPTSPSYNEQFF	TGCAGTGCTAGTCCCACTAGCCCCTCCTACAATGAGCAGTTCTTC
.	TRBV7-3	.	TRBJ2-3	CASYKGATSTDTQYF	TGTGCCAGCTATAAAGGGGCAACTAGCACAGATACGCAGTATTTT
.	TRBV20-1	many	TRBJ2-3	CSALDTAAADTQYF	TGCAGTGCCCTGGACACCGCTGCCGCAGATACGCAGTATTTT
.	TRBV27	many	TRBJ1-1	CASSSDRTLNTEAFF	TGTGCCAGCAGCTCGGACAGAACTTTGAACACTGAAGCTTTCTTT
TRBD1	TRBV28	.	TRBJ1-1	CASSLGRGPHTEAFF	TGTGCCAGCAGTTTGGGCAGGGGGCCGCACACTGAAGCTTTCTTT
TRBD2	TRBV7-9	.	TRBJ2-7	CASSYRTSGPSYEQYF	TGTGCCAGCAGTTATAGGACTAGCGGACCCTCCTACGAGCAGTACTTC
.	TRBV29-1	.	TRBJ2-5	CSVVWGYQETQYF	TGCAGCGTAGTATGGGGGTACCAAGAGACCCAGTACTTC
.	TRBV12-3/TRBV12-4	many	TRBJ1-5	CASSFDHLSQPQHF	TGTGCCAGCAGTTTTGACCATCTAAGTCAGCCCCAGCATTTT
.	TRBV18	.	TRBJ2-5	CASSPSSDQETQYF	TGTGCCAGCTCACCATCTTCTGACCAAGAGACCCAGTACTTC
TRBD1	TRBV6-1	few	TRBJ2-5	CASSVRHPLTGEETQYF	TGTGCCAGCAGTGTACGACACCCCCTGACAGGGGAAGAGACCCAGTACTTC